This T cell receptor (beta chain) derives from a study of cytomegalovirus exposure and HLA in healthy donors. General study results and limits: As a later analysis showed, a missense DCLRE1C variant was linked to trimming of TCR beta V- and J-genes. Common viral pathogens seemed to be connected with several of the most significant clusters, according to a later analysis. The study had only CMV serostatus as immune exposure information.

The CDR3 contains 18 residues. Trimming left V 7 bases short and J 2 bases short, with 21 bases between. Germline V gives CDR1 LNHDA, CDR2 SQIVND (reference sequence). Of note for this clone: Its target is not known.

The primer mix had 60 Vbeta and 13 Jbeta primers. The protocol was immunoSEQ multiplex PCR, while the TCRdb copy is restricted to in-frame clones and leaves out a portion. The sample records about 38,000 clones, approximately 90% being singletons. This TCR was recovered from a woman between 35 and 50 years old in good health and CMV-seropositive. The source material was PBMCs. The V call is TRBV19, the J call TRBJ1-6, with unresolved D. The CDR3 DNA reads TGTGCCAGTACCACGGGGAGCAGGTTATCGCCCTATAATTCACCCCTCCACTTT. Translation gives CASTTGSRLSPYNSPLHF.